The clone carrying this T cell receptor beta chain appeared a single time. As yet, its antigen is unknown. In germline, CDR1 is SGHNT, CDR2 YYREEE (reference sequence). Unmatched junction bases numbered 6, after V lost 3 bases and J lost 9 bases. This CDR3 has 14 residues. The sample originates from a study of cytotoxic CD8 clonotypes in ibrutinib-treated CLL. Study overall: The cohort had about 11 relapsed/refractory and around 15 treatment-naive patients, roughly 17 IGHV unmutated.

A 1 in 200,000 to 1 in 1 million T cell depth was the sequencing target. Repertoires were generated with immunoSEQ multiplex PCR, while TCRdb's copy carries only in-frame clones and drops some. The table records approximately 57,000 clones, 56% of them present only once. The study, taken as a whole, reports: Baseline clonality, higher than in age-matched healthy donors, tracked circulating CD8+ T-cell counts. Clonality went higher at ibrutinib response and then dropped back toward baseline at progression.

The sequence was obtained from a human donor with chronic lymphocytic leukemia. The source was PBMCs, collected after 24 months of ibrutinib treatment. The gene calls are TRBV5-4 and TRBJ2-1, with 10 bases aligning to TRBD2. DNA of the CDR3: TGTGCCAGCAGCTCACGGACTAGCGGCCCTGAGCAGTTCTTC. This gives the protein CASSSRTSGPEQFF. Variable domain in full (rest from reference TRBV5-4 and TRBJ2-1): ETGVTQSPTHLIKTRGQQVTLRCSSQSGHNTVSWYQQALGQGPQFIFQYYREEENGRGNFPPRFSGLQFPNYSSELNVNALELDDSALYLCASSSRTSGPEQFFGPGTRLTVL.